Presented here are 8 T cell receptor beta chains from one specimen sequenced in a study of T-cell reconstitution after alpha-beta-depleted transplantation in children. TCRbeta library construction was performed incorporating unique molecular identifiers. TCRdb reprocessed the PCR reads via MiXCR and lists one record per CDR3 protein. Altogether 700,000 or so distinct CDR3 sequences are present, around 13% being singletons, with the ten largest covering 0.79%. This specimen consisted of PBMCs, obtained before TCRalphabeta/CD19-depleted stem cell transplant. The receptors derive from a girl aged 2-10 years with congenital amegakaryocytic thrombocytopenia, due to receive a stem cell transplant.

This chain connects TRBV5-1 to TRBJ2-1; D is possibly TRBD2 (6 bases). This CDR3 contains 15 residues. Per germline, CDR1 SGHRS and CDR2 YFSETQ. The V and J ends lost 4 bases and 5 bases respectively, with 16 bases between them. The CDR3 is CASSETGTLDNEQFF. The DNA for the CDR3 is TGCGCCAGCAGCGAGACCGGGACTCTAGACAATGAGCAGTTCTTC.

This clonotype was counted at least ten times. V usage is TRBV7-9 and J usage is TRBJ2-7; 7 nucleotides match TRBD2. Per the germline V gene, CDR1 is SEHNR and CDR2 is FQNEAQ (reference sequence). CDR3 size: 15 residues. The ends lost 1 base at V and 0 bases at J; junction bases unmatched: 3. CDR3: CASSLEGGSSYEQYF. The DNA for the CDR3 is TGTGCCAGCAGCTTAGAGGGCGGGAGCTCCTACGAGCAGTACTTC. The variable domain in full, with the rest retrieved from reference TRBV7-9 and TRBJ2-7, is DTGVSQNPRHKITKRGQNVTFRCDPISEHNRLYWYRQTLGQGPEFLTYFQNEAQLEKSRLLSDRFSAERPKGSFSTLEIQRTEQGDSAMYLCASSLEGGSSYEQYFGPGTRLTVT.

The CDR3 here is CAGDREEETQYF. The DNA of the CDR3 is TGTGCCGGGGACAGGGAGGAAGAGACCCAGTACTTC. The chain is built from TRBV2 and TRBJ2-5; 9 bases agree with TRBD1. J lost 3 bases, V lost 11 bases, and 4 bases had no gene match. This CDR3 has 12 amino acids. Looked up from germline, CDR1 is SNHLY and CDR2 is FYNNEI.

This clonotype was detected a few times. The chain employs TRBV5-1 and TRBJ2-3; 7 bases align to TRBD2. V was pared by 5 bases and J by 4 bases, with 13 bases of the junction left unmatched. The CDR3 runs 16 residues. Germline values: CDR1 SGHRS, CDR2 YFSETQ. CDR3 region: CASSSGFAGVPDTQYF. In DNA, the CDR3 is TGCGCCAGCAGTTCCGGCTTCGCGGGAGTACCAGATACGCAGTATTTT.

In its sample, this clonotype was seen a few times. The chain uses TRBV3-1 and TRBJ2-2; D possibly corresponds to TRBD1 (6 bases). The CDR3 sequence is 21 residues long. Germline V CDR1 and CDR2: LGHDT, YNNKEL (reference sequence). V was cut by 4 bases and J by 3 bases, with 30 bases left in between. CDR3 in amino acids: CASSPPEITQGRPSYTGELFF. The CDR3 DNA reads TGTGCCAGCAGCCCCCCTGAAATAACCCAGGGGCGGCCCTCTTACACCGGGGAGCTGTTTTTT.

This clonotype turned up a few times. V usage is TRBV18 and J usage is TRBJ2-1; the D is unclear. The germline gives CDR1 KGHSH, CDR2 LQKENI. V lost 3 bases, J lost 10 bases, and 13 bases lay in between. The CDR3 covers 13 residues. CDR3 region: CASSPPPFGEQFF. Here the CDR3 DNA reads TGTGCCAGCTCACCTCCCCCATTCGGGGAGCAGTTCTTC.

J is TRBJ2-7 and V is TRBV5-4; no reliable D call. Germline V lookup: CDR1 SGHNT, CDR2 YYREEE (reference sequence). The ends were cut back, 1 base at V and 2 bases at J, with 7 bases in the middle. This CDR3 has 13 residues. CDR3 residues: CASSLKSAYEQYF. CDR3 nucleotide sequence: TGTGCCAGCAGCTTGAAAAGCGCCTACGAGCAGTACTTC.

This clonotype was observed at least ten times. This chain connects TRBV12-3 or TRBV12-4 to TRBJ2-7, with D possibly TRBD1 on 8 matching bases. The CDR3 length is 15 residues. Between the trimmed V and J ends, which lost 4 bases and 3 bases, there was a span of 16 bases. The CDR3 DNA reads TGTGCCAGCAGTTGGGGAACAGGGGGGGACTACGAGCAGTACTTC. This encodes CASSWGTGGDYEQYF.